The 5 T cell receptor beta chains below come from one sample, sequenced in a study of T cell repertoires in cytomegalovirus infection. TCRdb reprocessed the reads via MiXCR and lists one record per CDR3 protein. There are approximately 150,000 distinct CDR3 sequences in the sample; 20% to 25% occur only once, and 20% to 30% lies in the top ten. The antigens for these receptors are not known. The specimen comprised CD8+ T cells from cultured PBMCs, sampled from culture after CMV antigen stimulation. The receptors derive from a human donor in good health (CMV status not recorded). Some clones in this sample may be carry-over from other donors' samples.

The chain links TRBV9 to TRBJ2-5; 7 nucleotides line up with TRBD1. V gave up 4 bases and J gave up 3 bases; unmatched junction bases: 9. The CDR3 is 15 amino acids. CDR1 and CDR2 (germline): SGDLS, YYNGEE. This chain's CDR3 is CASSIRDSTEETQYF. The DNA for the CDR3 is TGTGCCAGCAGCATCCGGGACAGCACCGAAGAGACCCAGTACTTC.

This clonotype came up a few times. In DNA form, the CDR3 reads TGTGCCAGCAGCTTAGCTTTTGGGACAGATATATGGGAGACCCAGTACTTC. It specifies CASSLAFGTDIWETQYF. The chain links TRBV7-2 to TRBJ2-5, with 7 bases identical to TRBD1. The germline CDR1 and CDR2 sequences are SGHTA and FQGNSA. This CDR3 spans 17 amino acids. Unmatched junction bases numbered 12, after V lost 0 bases and J lost 5 bases.

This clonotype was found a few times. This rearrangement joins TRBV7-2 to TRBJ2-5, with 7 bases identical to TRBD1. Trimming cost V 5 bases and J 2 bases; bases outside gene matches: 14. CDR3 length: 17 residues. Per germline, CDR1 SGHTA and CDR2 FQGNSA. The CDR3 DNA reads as TGTGCCAGCAGCAACCTACCGACAGGGATTTCTCAAGAGACCCAGTACTTC. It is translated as CASSNLPTGISQETQYF.

The CDR3: CASSPDRRQYF. The CDR3, as DNA: TGTGCCAGCAGCCCGGACAGAAGGCAGTATTTT. V usage is TRBV7-2 and J usage is TRBJ2-3; D might be TRBD1 (6 bases). The ends were cut back, 5 bases at V and 11 bases at J, with 11 bases in the middle. This CDR3 is built from 11 residues. Germline assignment: CDR1 SGHTA and CDR2 FQGNSA.

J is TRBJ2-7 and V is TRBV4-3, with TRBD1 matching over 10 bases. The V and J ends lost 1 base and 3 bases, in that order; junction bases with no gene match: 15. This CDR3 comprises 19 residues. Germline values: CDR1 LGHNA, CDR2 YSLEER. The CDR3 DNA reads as TGCGCCAGCAGCCAAGGGGCCGGGACAGGGGTAGGGAGGATCTACGAGCAGTACTTC. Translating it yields CASSQGAGTGVGRIYEQYF.